A selection of T cell receptor beta chains follows, all from one sample in a study of Ad26.COV2.S vaccination and SARS-CoV-2 variants. This table comes from immunoSEQ multiplex PCR, and its TCRdb copy is limited to in-frame clones, with some not included. The table records around 86,000 clones, 82% of them present only once. The sample consisted of peripheral blood, taken after recovery from COVID-19. Receptor source: a human donor who had recovered from COVID-19. Both conserved end residues are part of each CDR3. The D gene is left open where the match is weak. The listing skips clone size in some rows; elsewhere it reads once, few, many or a size class.

V	D	size	J	CDR3	DNA
TRBV20-1	.	once	TRBJ2-3	CSASSHGSEFIDTQYF	TGCAGTGCTAGTAGTCACGGGAGTGAGTTTATAGATACGCAGTATTTT
TRBV14	TRBD2	.	TRBJ2-1	CASSQELVGLAGTEQFF	TGTGCCAGCAGCCAAGAGTTAGTCGGACTAGCGGGTACTGAGCAGTTCTTC
TRBV5-1	.	.	TRBJ2-3	CASSLVPVSTDTQYF	TGCGCCAGCAGCTTGGTTCCAGTTAGCACAGATACGCAGTATTTT
TRBV5-1	.	.	TRBJ2-7	CASSLDRVALGEQYF	TGCGCCAGCAGCTTGGACAGAGTAGCCTTAGGCGAGCAGTACTTC
TRBV10-3	TRBD1	.	TRBJ1-1	CAISESRGGDAFF	TGTGCCATCAGTGAGTCGAGAGGGGGCGACGCTTTCTTT
TRBV6-2/TRBV6-3	.	once	TRBJ2-2	CASSYSVGLTNTGELFF	TGTGCCAGCAGTTACTCGGTCGGACTAACAAACACCGGGGAGCTGTTTTTT
TRBV7-6	.	.	TRBJ1-3	CASSQARGYGNTIYF	TGTGCCAGCAGCCAAGCAAGGGGTTATGGAAACACCATATATTTT
TRBV5-1	TRBD1	.	TRBJ1-6	CASSLQGMGSPLHF	TGCGCCAGCAGTCTACAGGGGATGGGTTCACCCCTCCACTTT
TRBV19	TRBD1	.	TRBJ1-6	CASRRGQGNSPLHF	TGTGCCAGTAGAAGAGGACAGGGTAATTCACCCCTCCACTTT
TRBV11-2	.	.	TRBJ2-7	CASTKTGSAYEQYF	TGTGCCAGCACCAAGACTGGCAGTGCCTACGAGCAGTACTTC
TRBV24-1	.	few	TRBJ2-3	CATSDFSNTGRTTDTQYF	TGTGCCACCAGTGATTTCAGCAACACAGGGCGAACCACAGATACGCAGTATTTT
TRBV7-9	TRBD1	few	TRBJ2-3	CASSRTGASTDTQYF	TGTGCCAGCAGCCGGACAGGGGCCTCCACAGATACGCAGTATTTT
TRBV24-1	.	few	TRBJ2-3	CATGQDLDTQYF	TGTGCCACGGGTCAGGACCTGGATACGCAGTATTTT
TRBV7-6	TRBD1	.	TRBJ2-1	CASSFDRASYNEQFF	TGTGCCAGCAGCTTTGACAGGGCCTCCTACAATGAGCAGTTCTTC
TRBV10-3	TRBD1	.	TRBJ1-5	CAISVQGASQPQHF	TGTGCCATCAGTGTCCAGGGGGCGAGTCAGCCCCAGCATTTT
TRBV29-1	.	.	TRBJ2-2	CSGFSLFTGELFF	TGCAGCGGATTCAGCCTGTTCACCGGGGAGCTGTTTTTT
TRBV9	.	.	TRBJ1-2	CASSASRGPYGYTF	TGTGCCAGCAGCGCTTCCAGGGGCCCCTATGGCTACACCTTC
TRBV6-5	TRBD1	.	TRBJ1-1	CASSSGQGNTEAFF	TGTGCCAGCAGTAGTGGACAGGGGAACACTGAAGCTTTCTTT
TRBV19	TRBD1	.	TRBJ2-2	CASSTGQANTGELFF	TGTGCCAGTAGTACAGGACAGGCAAACACCGGGGAGCTGTTTTTT
TRBV5-1	.	.	TRBJ2-4	CASSLDLASKNIQYF	TGCGCCAGCAGCTTGGACCTAGCGAGCAAAAACATTCAGTACTTC
TRBV29-1	.	.	TRBJ2-7	CSVEGAGTYEQYF	TGCAGCGTTGAAGGGGCAGGGACGTACGAGCAGTACTTC
TRBV4-1	TRBD1	.	TRBJ2-3	CASSHRAGQGLDTQYF	TGCGCCAGCAGCCACCGGGCAGGACAGGGATTGGATACGCAGTATTTT
TRBV29-1	TRBD1	.	TRBJ2-1	CSAGHTGQGARNEQFF	TGCAGCGCTGGACATACGGGACAGGGGGCGCGGAATGAGCAGTTCTTC
TRBV7-3	.	.	TRBJ1-1	CASSLRTNTEAFF	TGTGCCAGCAGCTTAAGAACCAACACTGAAGCTTTCTTT
TRBV27	TRBD1	.	TRBJ2-3	CASSFLGQGLHTQYF	TGTGCCAGCAGTTTTTTGGGACAGGGGTTACATACGCAGTATTTT
TRBV7-9	TRBD2	once	TRBJ2-1	CASSLTGLAGGRAVDEQFF	TGTGCCAGCAGCTTAACCGGACTAGCGGGCGGCCGGGCCGTCGATGAGCAGTTCTTC
TRBV18	.	.	TRBJ1-5	CASEGSKTGQPQHF	TGTGCCAGCGAAGGCTCCAAAACAGGTCAGCCCCAGCATTTT
TRBV7-2	.	.	TRBJ2-1	CASSQGRLASSYNEQFF	TGTGCCAGCAGCCAGGGGCGGCTCGCGTCCTCCTACAATGAGCAGTTCTTC
TRBV6-5	TRBD1	.	TRBJ2-1	CASILGRTGMNEQFF	TGTGCCAGCATTTTAGGGCGGACAGGGATGAATGAGCAGTTCTTC
TRBV5-1	.	.	TRBJ2-7	CASSLGPVRGYEQYF	TGCGCCAGCAGCTTGGGGCCGGTCAGGGGATACGAGCAGTACTTC
TRBV6-5	TRBD1	.	TRBJ1-2	CASRHRGQGYGYTF	TGTGCCAGCAGACACAGGGGGCAAGGCTATGGCTACACCTTC
TRBV7-2	.	.	TRBJ2-3	CASSLESASPGTDTQYF	TGTGCCAGCAGCTTAGAGTCGGCTTCTCCCGGCACAGATACGCAGTATTTT
TRBV13	.	.	TRBJ1-1	CASTPRGTEAFF	TGTGCCAGCACCCCCCGGGGGACTGAAGCTTTCTTT
TRBV9	TRBD1	.	TRBJ2-7	CASSVGDRGGEQYF	TGTGCCAGCAGCGTAGGGGACAGGGGAGGGGAGCAGTACTTC
TRBV29-1	.	.	TRBJ1-3	CSVADRWVTTGPSGNTIYF	TGCAGCGTCGCTGACCGTTGGGTTACCACAGGGCCCTCTGGAAACACCATATATTTT
TRBV6-6	TRBD1	.	TRBJ2-7	CASSPNQGASPYEQYF	TGTGCCAGCAGTCCCAATCAGGGGGCATCTCCCTACGAGCAGTACTTC
TRBV7-9	.	.	TRBJ2-7	CASSRLRATYEQYF	TGTGCCAGCAGCCGTCTGAGGGCCACCTACGAGCAGTACTTC
TRBV28	TRBD2	once	TRBJ2-3	CASSLASGRSTDTQYF	TGTGCCAGCAGTTTGGCTAGCGGGAGGAGCACAGATACGCAGTATTTT
TRBV19	.	.	TRBJ2-2	CASTNSYTGELFF	TGTGCCAGTACCAACAGTTACACCGGGGAGCTGTTTTTT
TRBV5-1	TRBD1	.	TRBJ2-2	CASSRDRANTGELFF	TGCGCCAGCAGCCGGGACAGAGCGAACACCGGGGAGCTGTTTTTT
TRBV2	.	.	TRBJ1-2	CASSELGARAGYTF	TGTGCCAGCAGTGAACTAGGAGCCCGGGCGGGCTACACCTTC
TRBV3-1/TRBV3-2	TRBD1	.	TRBJ2-7	CASSPLTGAGEQYF	TGTGCCAGCAGCCCCTTGACAGGGGCGGGCGAGCAGTACTTC
TRBV13	.	.	TRBJ2-4	CASSSRTGLTQNIQYF	TGTGCCAGCAGCTCGCGGACCGGGCTTACACAAAACATTCAGTACTTC
TRBV11-2	.	once	TRBJ1-6	CASSGRGDSPLHF	TGTGCCAGCAGCGGGCGGGGAGACTCACCCCTCCACTTT
TRBV4-3	TRBD1	.	TRBJ2-1	CASSQDLTGGYNEQFF	TGCGCCAGCAGCCAAGATCTAACAGGGGGCTACAATGAGCAGTTCTTC
TRBV7-9	.	.	TRBJ1-1	CASSLDTANTEAFF	TGTGCCAGCAGCTTAGACACAGCGAACACTGAAGCTTTCTTT
TRBV6-2/TRBV6-3	.	.	TRBJ2-7	CASSDPTTGGRREQYF	TGTGCCAGCAGCGACCCGACGACAGGCGGTCGGAGGGAGCAGTACTTC
TRBV9	.	.	TRBJ2-7	CASSARGFAVEQYF	TGTGCCAGCAGCGCGAGGGGTTTCGCGGTCGAGCAGTACTTC
TRBV7-6	.	few	TRBJ2-1	CASSSHRGARMTYNEQFF	TGTGCCAGCAGCTCCCACCGGGGCGCGAGGATGACTTACAATGAGCAGTTCTTC
TRBV5-4	TRBD1	.	TRBJ1-2	CASSPRQGEGYTF	TGTGCCAGCAGCCCGAGACAGGGGGAGGGCTACACCTTC
TRBV27	TRBD2	.	TRBJ2-3	CASSPFVGGPPDTQYF	TGTGCCAGCAGTCCCTTTGTGGGAGGGCCCCCAGATACGCAGTATTTT
TRBV7-2	.	once	TRBJ2-2	CASSLVASVGGELFF	TGTGCCAGCAGCTTAGTTGCTAGCGTGGGCGGGGAGCTGTTTTTT
TRBV6-5	TRBD1	.	TRBJ2-7	CASSYSVSAGGYEQYF	TGTGCCAGCAGTTACTCGGTCTCAGCAGGGGGATACGAGCAGTACTTC
TRBV5-1	TRBD1	.	TRBJ1-6	CASSPGDREHSPLHF	TGCGCCAGCAGCCCCGGGGACAGGGAGCATTCACCCCTCCACTTT
TRBV18	.	.	TRBJ2-7	CASSPGGEQYF	TGTGCCAGCTCACCGGGGGGCGAGCAGTACTTC
TRBV15	.	.	TRBJ2-6	CATSRDLIGANVLTF	TGTGCCACCAGCAGAGACTTAATCGGGGCCAACGTCCTGACTTTC
TRBV28	.	.	TRBJ1-2	CASSLWPGGGQRYTF	TGTGCCAGCAGTTTATGGCCGGGGGGGGGCCAGAGGTACACCTTC
TRBV19	.	.	TRBJ1-2	CASSIGSSGNYYGYTF	TGTGCCAGTAGTATAGGTTCGTCAGGAAATTACTATGGCTACACCTTC
TRBV4-2	.	.	TRBJ1-4	CASSQVGEGHEKLFF	TGTGCCAGCAGCCAAGTGGGTGAGGGTCATGAAAAACTGTTTTTT